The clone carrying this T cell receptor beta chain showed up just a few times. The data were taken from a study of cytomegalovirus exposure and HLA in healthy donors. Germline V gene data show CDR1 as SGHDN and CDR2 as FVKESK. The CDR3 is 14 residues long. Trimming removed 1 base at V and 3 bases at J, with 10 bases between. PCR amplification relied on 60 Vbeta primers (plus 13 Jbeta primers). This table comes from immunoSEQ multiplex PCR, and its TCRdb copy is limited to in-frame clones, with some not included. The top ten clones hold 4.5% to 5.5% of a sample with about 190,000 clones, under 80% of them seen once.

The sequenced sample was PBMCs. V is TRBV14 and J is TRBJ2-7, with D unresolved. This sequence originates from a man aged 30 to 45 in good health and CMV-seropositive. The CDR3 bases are TGTGCCAGCAGCCAAGCTGCAGGCCGCTACGAGCAGTACTTC. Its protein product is CASSQAAGRYEQYF.